One sample yielded the 13 T cell receptor beta chains listed below, sequenced in a study of blood T cell repertoires in COVID-19. Sequenced by immunoSEQ multiplex PCR; TCRdb stores in-frame clones only, minus some. The sample contains hundreds of thousands of clones, 85% of which appear only once. The sequenced sample was PBMCs or T cells enriched from blood (not recorded which). These receptor sequences come from a woman aged 45 to 65 with acute COVID-19.

The chain joins TRBV5-6 to TRBJ1-2; 8 bases line up with TRBD1. There are 13 residues in the CDR3. The junction had 5 bases not matched to a gene; V was cut back by 4 bases and J by 6 bases. From germline, CDR1 is SGHDT and CDR2 YYEEEE. As DNA, the CDR3 is TGTGCCAGCAGCCCAGGACAGGGAAATGGCTACACCTTC. It specifies CASSPGQGNGYTF.

The gene calls are TRBV30 and TRBJ1-2, with 8 positions matching TRBD1. Germline V lookup: CDR1 GTSNPN, CDR2 SVGIG (reference sequence). The CDR3 extends over 16 amino acids. Trimming at V came to 0 bases and at J to 4 bases, leaving 10 bases not matched to a gene. The DNA for the CDR3 is TGTGCCTGGAGTGTCGGGCTTACAGGGGGTAGCTATGGCTACACCTTC. Residues: CAWSVGLTGGSYGYTF.

CDR3 sequence: CASSATGPSSGNTIYF. The DNA for the CDR3 is TGTGCCAGCAGCGCAACAGGCCCAAGCTCTGGAAACACCATATATTTT. J is TRBJ1-3 and V is TRBV9, with D possibly TRBD1 on 5 matching bases. Germline loops: CDR1 SGDLS, CDR2 YYNGEE. V was trimmed by 3 bases and J by 0 bases, leaving 13 bases between them. There are 16 residues in the CDR3.

The genes are TRBV4-2 and TRBJ1-1, with D maybe TRBD1 (5 bases). Germline CDR1 and CDR2: LGHNA and YNFKEQ. The CDR3 covers 15 residues. Trimming cost V 2 bases and J 1 base, with 11 bases left between them. CDR3 bases: TGTGCCAGCAGCCAAACGGACATGAAGAACACTGAAGCTTTCTTT. Translating gives CASSQTDMKNTEAFF.

V gene TRBV30 combines with J gene TRBJ1-2, with 7 nucleotides matching TRBD1. This CDR3 spans 13 amino acids. V gave up 5 bases and J gave up 4 bases; unmatched junction bases: 7. Germline V gene lookup returns CDR1 GTSNPN and CDR2 SVGIG (reference sequence). CDR3: CAWGRDSGYGYTF. CDR3 sequence (DNA): TGTGCCTGGGGCCGGGACAGCGGCTATGGCTACACCTTC.

V usage is TRBV18 and J usage is TRBJ1-1; maybe TRBD1 (5 bases). CDR1 and CDR2 from the germline V gene are KGHSH and LQKENI. The V and J ends lost 2 bases and 3 bases respectively, with 7 bases between them. The CDR3 is made up of 13 amino acids. The CDR3 sequence is CASSPVQDTEAFF. In nucleotides, the CDR3 is TGTGCCAGCTCACCAGTACAGGACACTGAAGCTTTCTTT. Using reference TRBV18 and TRBJ1-1 for the parts outside the CDR3, the full variable domain is NAGVMQNPRHLVRRRGQEARLRCSPMKGHSHVYWYRQLPEEGLKFMVYLQKENIIDESGMPKERFSAEFPKEGPSILRIQQVVRGDSAAYFCASSPVQDTEAFFGQGTRLTVV.

This clone was detected only a few times. The rearrangement uses TRBV19 and TRBJ1-6; D unclear. CDR3 length: 13 residues. Germline lookup yields CDR1 LNHDA and CDR2 SQIVND (reference sequence). Trimming cost V 3 bases and J 11 bases, with 11 bases left between them. CDR3 in amino acids: CASSIRLRTPLHF. The CDR3 nucleotides are TGTGCCAGTAGTATCCGCCTGAGGACACCCCTCCACTTT.

The chain recombines TRBV6-2 or TRBV6-3 with TRBJ2-7, with 7 bases fitting TRBD1. The germline gives CDR1 MNHEY, CDR2 SVGEGT. The trim removed 5 bases at V and 2 bases at J, leaving 12 bases unmatched. This CDR3 is 16 amino acids long. The CDR3 sequence is CASSRGQAQLPYEQYF. The CDR3 DNA reads TGTGCCAGCAGTCGCGGACAGGCTCAGCTCCCCTACGAGCAGTACTTC.

This clone was seen a single time. This chain links TRBV5-5 with TRBJ1-2; 7 bases fit TRBD1. J gave up 0 bases and V 5 bases, and 4 bases lay outside the gene matches. Germline V gives CDR1 SGHKS, CDR2 YYEKEE (reference sequence). The CDR3 has 14 amino acids. CDR3 in amino acids: CASRVDRANYGYTF. In DNA, the CDR3 is TGTGCCAGCAGAGTAGACAGGGCTAACTATGGCTACACCTTC.

This rearrangement joins TRBV5-5 to TRBJ2-7; no definite D call. Trimming cost V 3 bases and J 2 bases, with 12 bases left between them. Germline CDR1 and CDR2: SGHKS and YYEKEE (reference sequence). This CDR3 spans 14 amino acids. CDR3: CASSSLSRPYEQYF. As DNA, the CDR3 is TGTGCCAGCAGCTCCCTGTCTCGTCCCTACGAGCAGTACTTC.

V is TRBV5-1 and J is TRBJ1-1; the D is unclear. Trimming pared 0 bases from V and 0 bases from J, leaving 9 bases between. The V gene's germline CDR1 is SGHRS and CDR2 YFSETQ. The CDR3 runs 15 residues. The CDR3 region is CASSLANTLNTEAFF. The CDR3 bases are TGCGCCAGCAGCTTGGCCAACACCCTGAACACTGAAGCTTTCTTT.

The rearrangement uses TRBV6-2 or TRBV6-3 and TRBJ2-3, with D unresolved. V was trimmed by 0 bases and J by 5 bases, leaving 12 bases between them. Germline V gene data show CDR1 as MNHEY and CDR2 as SVGEGT. The CDR3 is 15 amino acids. CDR3 loop: CASSYSSPPRDTQYF. CDR3 sequence (DNA): TGTGCCAGCAGTTACTCTAGCCCACCTCGAGATACGCAGTATTTT.

Here the CDR3 reads CASSGVKSAEGQDSTDTQYF. The CDR3 DNA follows: TGTGCCAGCTCAGGGGTTAAAAGCGCGGAGGGACAGGACTCCACAGATACGCAGTATTTT. V usage is TRBV18 and J usage is TRBJ2-3; 8 bases are shared with TRBD1. Germline CDR1 is KGHSH and CDR2 is LQKENI. J gave up 2 bases and V 5 bases, and 21 bases lay outside the gene matches. The CDR3 covers 20 residues.